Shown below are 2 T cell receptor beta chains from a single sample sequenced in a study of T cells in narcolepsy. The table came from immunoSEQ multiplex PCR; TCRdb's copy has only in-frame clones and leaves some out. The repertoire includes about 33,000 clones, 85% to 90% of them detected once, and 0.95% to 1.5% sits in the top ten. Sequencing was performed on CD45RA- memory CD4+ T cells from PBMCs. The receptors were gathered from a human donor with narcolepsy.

CDR3 protein: CASSYLKGGNTEAFF. The CDR3 nucleotides are TGTGCCAGCAGTTACTTAAAGGGGGGGAACACTGAAGCTTTCTTT. This sequence joins TRBV6-5 and TRBJ1-1; a possible D gene is TRBD1 (6 bases). Germline CDR1 and CDR2: MNHEY and SVGAGI. The CDR3 runs 15 residues. V was trimmed by 1 base and J by 1 base, leaving 10 bases between them.

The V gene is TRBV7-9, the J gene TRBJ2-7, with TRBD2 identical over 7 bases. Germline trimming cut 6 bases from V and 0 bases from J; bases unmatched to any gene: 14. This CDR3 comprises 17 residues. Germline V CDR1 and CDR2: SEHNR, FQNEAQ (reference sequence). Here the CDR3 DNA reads TGTGCCAGCAGACCCCGAGGGAGGGACGGGCCCTCCTACGAGCAGTACTTC. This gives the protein CASRPRGRDGPSYEQYF.